The 5 T cell receptor beta chains listed next were all sequenced from one sample in a study of tumor and adjacent non-tumor tissue in lung cancer. This sample's RNA came from whole unsorted tissue. A modified ARM-PCR protocol with three rounds of nested PCR amplified TCRbeta. TCRdb independently ran MiXCR on the multiplex PCR reads; one entry per CDR3 protein. The data hold approximately 68,000 distinct CDR3 sequences, with more than 70% observed a single time. Sequencing used lung tumor tissue. The receptors shown here come from a man in his 60s with non-small cell lung cancer.

This clonotype was detected many times. The chain uses TRBV29-1 and TRBJ2-6; tentatively, D is TRBD1 (6 bases). Trimming cost V 2 bases and J 2 bases, with 10 bases left between them. Germline V gene data show CDR1 as SQVTM and CDR2 as ANQGSEA. CDR3 length: 15 residues. The DNA for the CDR3 is TGCAGCGTTGAATTGGCAGGGGCTGGGGCCAACGTCCTGACTTTC. Amino acids: CSVELAGAGANVLTF.

Comments on this clonotype: This is likely a read error, given that the CDR3 carries no conserved phenylalanine or tryptophan at its end. The limits of the CDR3 on the DNA are not certain, so only TCRdb's listed CDR3 is given. The rearrangement links TRBV10-3 to TRBJ2-6; whether TRBD2, the table's D call, matches the DNA was not checked. The CDR3 is 20 residues long, ends included. CDR1 and CDR2 from the germline V gene are ENHRY and SYGVKD. CDR3 protein: CAISEHGTSGKDTGANVLTL.

Of note for this clonotype: At one end the junction does not follow the germline gene, possibly because of a read error. The chain is built from TRBV5-1 and TRBJ1-2, with D possibly matching TRBD1 (5 bases). The CDR3 has 13 amino acids. Germline CDR1 reads SGHRS; CDR2 reads YFSETQ. The CDR3, as DNA: TGCGACAGCAGCTTGGACGGTGTGACAGCCCTTTCCTTC. Its protein product is CDSSLDGVTALSF.

Comments on this clonotype: With a much larger clone just one base away, this may be a read error. V usage is TRBV5-5 and J usage is TRBJ2-3; 10 bases fit TRBD1. The CDR3 spans 15 residues. Per the germline V gene, CDR1 is SGHKS and CDR2 is YYEKEE (reference sequence). As DNA, the CDR3 is TGTGCCAGCAGCTGGGGGACAGGGGTCGGGGATACGCGGTATTTT. Its translation: CASSWGTGVGDTRYF. Drawing the rest from reference TRBV5-5 and TRBJ2-3, the complete variable domain is DAGVTQSPTHLIKTRGQQVTLRCSPISGHKSVSWYQQVLGQGPQFIFQYYEKEERGRGNFPDRFSARQFPNYSSELNVNALLLGDSALYLCASSWGTGVGDTRYFGPGTRLTVL.

In this sample, this clonotype turned up a few times. The J gene is TRBJ2-3, the V gene TRBV5-1, with 8 nucleotides matching TRBD2. The J segment lost 2 bases and the V segment lost 6 bases, leaving 5 bases of the junction unmatched. Germline V gives CDR1 SGHRS, CDR2 YFSETQ. This CDR3 is 14 amino acids long. CDR3: CASKLRGDTDTQYF. The CDR3 nucleotides read TGCGCCAGCAAGCTGCGGGGGGACACAGATACGCAGTATTTT.